This TCR beta chain came from a study of cytomegalovirus exposure and HLA in healthy donors. This PCR relied on a set of 60 Vbeta primers and 13 Jbeta primers. Measured with immunoSEQ multiplex PCR; TCRdb has only the in-frame clones, and not every one. Of under 90,000 clones in the sample, more than 60% were seen once. Germline V gene lookup returns CDR1 SGHTA and CDR2 FQGNSA. The V and J ends lost 1 base and 6 bases, in that order; junction bases with no gene match: 0. The CDR3 extends over 14 amino acids. The receptor comes from a middle-aged man in good health and CMV-seropositive. The sample consisted of PBMCs. The chain combines TRBV7-2 with TRBJ2-2; 9 nucleotides align to TRBD1. CDR3 sequence reads: CASSLGQGAGELFF. The DNA for the CDR3 is TGTGCCAGCAGCTTAGGACAGGGGGCCGGGGAGCTGTTTTTT.